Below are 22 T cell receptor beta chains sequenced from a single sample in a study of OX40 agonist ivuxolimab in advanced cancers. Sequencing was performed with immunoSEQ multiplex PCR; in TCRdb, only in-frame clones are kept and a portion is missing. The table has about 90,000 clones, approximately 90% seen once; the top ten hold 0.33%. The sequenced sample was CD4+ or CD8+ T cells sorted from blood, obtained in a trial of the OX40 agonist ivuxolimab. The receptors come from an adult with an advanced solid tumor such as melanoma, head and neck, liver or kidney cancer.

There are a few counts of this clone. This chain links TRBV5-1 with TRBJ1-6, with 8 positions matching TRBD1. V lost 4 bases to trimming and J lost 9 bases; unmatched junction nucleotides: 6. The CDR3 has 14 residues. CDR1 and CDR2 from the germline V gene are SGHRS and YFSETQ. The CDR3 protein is CASSLGQGSSPLHF. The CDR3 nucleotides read TGCGCCAGCAGCCTCGGACAGGGCAGTTCACCCCTCCACTTT.

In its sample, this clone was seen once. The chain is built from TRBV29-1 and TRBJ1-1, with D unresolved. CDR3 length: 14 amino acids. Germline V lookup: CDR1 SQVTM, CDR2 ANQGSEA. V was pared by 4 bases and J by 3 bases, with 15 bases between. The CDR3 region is CSVAPRLRDTEAFF. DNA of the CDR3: TGCAGCGTTGCCCCCCGATTGAGGGACACTGAAGCTTTCTTT. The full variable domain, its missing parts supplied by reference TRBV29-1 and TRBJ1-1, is SAVISQKPSRDICQRGTSLTIQCQVDSQVTMMFWYRQQPGQSLTLIATANQGSEATYESGFVIDKFPISRPNLTFSTLTVSNMSPEDSSIYLCSVAPRLRDTEAFFGQGTRLTVV.

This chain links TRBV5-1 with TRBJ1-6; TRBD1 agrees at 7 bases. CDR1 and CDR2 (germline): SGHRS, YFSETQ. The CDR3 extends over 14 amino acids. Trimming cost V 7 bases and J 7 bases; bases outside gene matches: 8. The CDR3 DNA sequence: TGCGCCAGCTCCTCCGGGACAGACAATTCACCCCTCCACTTT. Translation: CASSSGTDNSPLHF. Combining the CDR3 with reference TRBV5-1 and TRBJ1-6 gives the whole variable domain KAGVTQTPRYLIKTRGQQVTLSCSPISGHRSVSWYQQTPGQGLQFLFEYFSETQRNKGNFPGRFSGRQFSNSRSEMNVSTLELGDSALYLCASSSGTDNSPLHFGNGTRLTVT.

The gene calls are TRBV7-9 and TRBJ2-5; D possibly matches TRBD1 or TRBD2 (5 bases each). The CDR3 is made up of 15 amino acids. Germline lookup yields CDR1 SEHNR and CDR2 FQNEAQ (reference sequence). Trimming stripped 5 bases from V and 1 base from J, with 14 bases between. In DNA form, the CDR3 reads TGTGCCAGCAGCCCACGTGGGACCACCCAAGAGACCCAGTACTTC. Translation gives CASSPRGTTQETQYF. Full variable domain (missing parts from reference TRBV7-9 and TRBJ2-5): DTGVSQNPRHKITKRGQNVTFRCDPISEHNRLYWYRQTLGQGPEFLTYFQNEAQLEKSRLLSDRFSAERPKGSFSTLEIQRTEQGDSAMYLCASSPRGTTQETQYFGPGTRLLVL.

The CDR3 loop is CASSSSGEHNEQFF. CDR3 DNA: TGTGCCAGCAGTAGTAGCGGAGAACACAATGAGCAGTTCTTC. The chain combines TRBV6-5 with TRBJ2-1, with TRBD2 as a possible D gene (6 bases). The CDR3 runs 14 residues. Germline CDR1 MNHEY, CDR2 SVGAGI. Trimming stripped 5 bases from V and 5 bases from J, with 13 bases between.

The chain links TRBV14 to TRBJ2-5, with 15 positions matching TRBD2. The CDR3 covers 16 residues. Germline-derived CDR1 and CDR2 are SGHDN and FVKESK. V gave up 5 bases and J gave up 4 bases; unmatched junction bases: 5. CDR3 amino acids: CASSLPGLAGGETQYF. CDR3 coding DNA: TGTGCCAGCAGCTTACCGGGACTAGCGGGAGGAGAGACCCAGTACTTC. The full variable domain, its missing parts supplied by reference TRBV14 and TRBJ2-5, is EAGVTQFPSHSVIEKGQTVTLRCDPISGHDNLYWYRRVMGKEIKFLLHFVKESKQDESGMPNNRFLAERTGGTYSTLKVQPAELEDSGVYFCASSLPGLAGGETQYFGPGTRLLVL.

For the CDR3, the DNA is TGTGCCAGCACGGGACAGGGGAAAGAGACCCAGTACTTC. The encoded protein is CASTGQGKETQYF. The chain carries TRBV7-9 and TRBJ2-5, with 10 bases aligning to TRBD1. The germline V gene has CDR1 SEHNR and CDR2 FQNEAQ (reference sequence). The length of the CDR3 is 13 residues. With 7 bases clipped from V and 3 bases from J, the junction kept 2 bases outside the gene matches.

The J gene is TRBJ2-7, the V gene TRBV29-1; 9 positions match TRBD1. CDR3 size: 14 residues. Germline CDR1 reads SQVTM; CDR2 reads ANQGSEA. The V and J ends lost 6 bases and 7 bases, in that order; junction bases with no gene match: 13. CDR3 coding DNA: TGCAGCGTAAAGGCCTGGACAGGGGTCGGGGAGCAGTACTTC. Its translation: CSVKAWTGVGEQYF.

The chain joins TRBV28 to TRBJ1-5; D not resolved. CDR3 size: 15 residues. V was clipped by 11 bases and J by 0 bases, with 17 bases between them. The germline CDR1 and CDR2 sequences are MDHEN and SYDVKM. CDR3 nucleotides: TGTGCCTGCTTAGAGGGTCTGCATAGCAATCAGCCCCAGCATTTT. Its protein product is CACLEGLHSNQPQHF.

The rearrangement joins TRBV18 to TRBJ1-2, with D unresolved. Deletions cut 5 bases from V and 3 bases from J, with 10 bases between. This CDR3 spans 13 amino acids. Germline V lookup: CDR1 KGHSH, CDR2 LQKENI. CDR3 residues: CASSGRFDYGYTF. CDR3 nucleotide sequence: TGTGCCAGCTCAGGACGGTTCGACTATGGCTACACCTTC.

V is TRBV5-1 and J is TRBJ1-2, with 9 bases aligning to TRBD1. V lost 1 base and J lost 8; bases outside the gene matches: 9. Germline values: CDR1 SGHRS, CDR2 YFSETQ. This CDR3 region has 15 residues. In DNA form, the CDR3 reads TGCGCCAGCAGCTTGAACTTAGGACAGGGGATCGGCTACACCTTC. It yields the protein CASSLNLGQGIGYTF.

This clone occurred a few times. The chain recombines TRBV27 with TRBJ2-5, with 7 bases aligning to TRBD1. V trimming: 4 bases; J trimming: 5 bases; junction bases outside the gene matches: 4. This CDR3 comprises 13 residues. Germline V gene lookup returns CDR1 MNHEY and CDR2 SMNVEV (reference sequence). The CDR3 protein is CASSSNRGETQYF. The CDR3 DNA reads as TGTGCCAGCAGTTCAAACAGGGGTGAGACCCAGTACTTC.

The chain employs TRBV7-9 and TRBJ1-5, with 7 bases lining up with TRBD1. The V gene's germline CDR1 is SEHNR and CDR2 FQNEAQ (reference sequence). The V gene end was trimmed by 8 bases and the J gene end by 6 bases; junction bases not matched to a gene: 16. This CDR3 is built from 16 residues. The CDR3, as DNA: TGTGCCAGCGTTGGGGGGACAGCCCGCTCCCCTCAGCCCCAGCATTTT. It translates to CASVGGTARSPQPQHF.

The CDR3 DNA reads TGTGCCAGCACCCTGCTGGGACAGTCCTACGAGCAGTACTTC. This sequence encodes CASTLLGQSYEQYF. The chain uses TRBV6-5 and TRBJ2-7, with 7 bases aligning to TRBD1. The CDR3 contains 14 residues. The germline gives CDR1 MNHEY, CDR2 SVGAGI. Germline trimming cut 7 bases from V and 1 base from J; bases unmatched to any gene: 7.

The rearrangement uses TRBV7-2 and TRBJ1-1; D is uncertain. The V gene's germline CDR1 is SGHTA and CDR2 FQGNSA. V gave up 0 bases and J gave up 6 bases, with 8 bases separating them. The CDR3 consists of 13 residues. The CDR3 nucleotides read TGTGCCAGCAGCTTAGCGGGGTTCGCTGAAGCTTTCTTT. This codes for CASSLAGFAEAFF.

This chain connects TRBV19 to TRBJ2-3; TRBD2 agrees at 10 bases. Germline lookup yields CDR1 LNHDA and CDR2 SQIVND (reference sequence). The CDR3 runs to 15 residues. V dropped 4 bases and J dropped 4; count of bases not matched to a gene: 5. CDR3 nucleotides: TGTGCCAGTAGTAATCCTAGCGGGGGCCCAGATACGCAGTATTTT. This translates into CASSNPSGGPDTQYF.

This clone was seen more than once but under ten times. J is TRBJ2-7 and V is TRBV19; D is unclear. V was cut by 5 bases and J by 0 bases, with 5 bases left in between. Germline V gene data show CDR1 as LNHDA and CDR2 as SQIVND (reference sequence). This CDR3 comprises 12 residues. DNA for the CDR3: TGTGCCAGTAGTGAATCCTCCTACGAGCAGTACTTC. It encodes CASSESSYEQYF.

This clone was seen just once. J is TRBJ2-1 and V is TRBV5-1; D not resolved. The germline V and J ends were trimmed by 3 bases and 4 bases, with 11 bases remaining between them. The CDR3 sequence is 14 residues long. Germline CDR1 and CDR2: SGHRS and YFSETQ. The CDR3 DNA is TGCGCCAGCAGCTCAGGCGACTCGTACAATGAGCAGTTCTTC. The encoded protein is CASSSGDSYNEQFF.

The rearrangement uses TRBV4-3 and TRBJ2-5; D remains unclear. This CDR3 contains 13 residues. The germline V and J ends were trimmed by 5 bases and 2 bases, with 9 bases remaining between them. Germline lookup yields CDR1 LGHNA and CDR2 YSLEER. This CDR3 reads CASSGVGQETQYF. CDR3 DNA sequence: TGCGCCAGCAGCGGAGTCGGGCAAGAGACCCAGTACTTC.

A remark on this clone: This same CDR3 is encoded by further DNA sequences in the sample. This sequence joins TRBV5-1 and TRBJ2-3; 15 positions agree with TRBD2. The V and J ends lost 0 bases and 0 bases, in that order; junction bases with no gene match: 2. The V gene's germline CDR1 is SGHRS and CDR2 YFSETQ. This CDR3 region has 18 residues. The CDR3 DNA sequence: TGCGCCAGCAGCTTGGGGGGACTAGCGGGAGGCAGCACAGATACGCAGTATTTT. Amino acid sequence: CASSLGGLAGGSTDTQYF.

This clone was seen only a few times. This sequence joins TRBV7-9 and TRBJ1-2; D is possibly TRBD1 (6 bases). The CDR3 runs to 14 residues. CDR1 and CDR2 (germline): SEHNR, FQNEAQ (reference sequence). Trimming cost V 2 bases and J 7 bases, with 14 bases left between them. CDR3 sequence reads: CASSLLGAIGGYTF. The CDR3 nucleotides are TGTGCCAGCAGCTTATTGGGGGCGATCGGTGGCTACACCTTC.

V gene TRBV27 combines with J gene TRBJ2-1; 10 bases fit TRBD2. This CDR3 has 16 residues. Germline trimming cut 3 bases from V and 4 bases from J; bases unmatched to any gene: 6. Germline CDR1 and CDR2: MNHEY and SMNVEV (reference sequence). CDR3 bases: TGTGCCAGCAGTTTCTCTAGCGGGGGTCCGTACAATGAGCAGTTCTTC. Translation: CASSFSSGGPYNEQFF.